The TCR beta chain under discussion was sequenced for a study of OX40 agonist ivuxolimab in advanced cancers. Trimming removed 6 bases at V and 8 bases at J, with 19 bases between. Germline CDR1 and CDR2: MNHNS and SASEGT. This CDR3 comprises 14 residues. TCRdb keeps only in-frame clones here, not all; method: immunoSEQ multiplex PCR. In the table there are roughly 48,000 clones, approximately 86% of which are singletons. Enrollment shut out patients with autoimmune disease history or systemic immunosuppression. Findings of the study overall: By week 6 at 0.1 to 3.0 mg/kg, blood CD4+ and CD8+ T cells had expanded clonally. More expanded clones were seen, on average, in CD8+ T cells than in CD4+.

A note on this clone: The antigen is undetermined.

The genes are TRBV6-1 and TRBJ1-2; D gene unclear. The source of this sequence is an adult with an advanced solid tumor such as melanoma, head and neck, liver or kidney cancer. The sample was CD4+ or CD8+ T cells sorted from blood, taken in a trial of the OX40 agonist ivuxolimab. The CDR3 loop is CASRFGSPVFGYTF. CDR3 nucleotides: TGTGCCAGCAGGTTTGGATCCCCGGTCTTCGGCTACACCTTC.